This T cell receptor (beta chain) was profiled in a study of cytomegalovirus exposure and HLA in healthy donors. Study-wide context: It was reported in a later analysis that the 120 or so validation repertoires used the same platform as the 666 first-cohort repertoires.

This clone was seen only once. The antigen is not known. Broader study findings: Across donors, most TCRs were seen rarely, yet some public ones were widespread. A few CMV-associated chains proved CMV antigen-specific in vitro.

Generated by immunoSEQ multiplex PCR, the TCRdb table keeps only in-frame clones and is missing some. The sample includes more than 150,000 clones, around four fifths seen only once; the top ten take roughly 7%. V lost 7 bases to trimming and J lost 5 bases, with 20 bases between them. Per the germline V gene, CDR1 is SGHTA and CDR2 is FQGNSA. This CDR3 region has 15 residues. V usage is TRBV7-2 and J usage is TRBJ2-5; the D gene is possibly TRBD1 (6 bases). Sequenced: PBMCs. The TCR sequence derives from a man between 18 and 29 years old in good health and CMV-seropositive. The CDR3 region is CASTRQARFAETQYF. In nucleotides, the CDR3 is TGTGCCAGCACGAGACAGGCACGTTTCGCGGAGACCCAGTACTTC.